Shown below are 23 T cell receptor beta chains from a single sample sequenced in a study of T cells in Graves' hyperthyroidism and ophthalmopathy. Amplified TCR beta CDR3 regions came from RNA transcripts. HTBI primers were used for first-round RT-PCR of the TCR CDR3. TCRdb redid the calling of the multiplex PCR reads with MiXCR, one entry per CDR3 protein. This table has 700,000 or so distinct CDR3 sequences, roughly 14% appearing once. The sequenced material came from blood. The receptors shown here come from a woman in her fifties or sixties with Graves' ophthalmopathy.

A note on this clonotype: A much larger clone lies one base from this, so it may be a read error. The chain has TRBV28 and TRBJ2-7, with TRBD1 matching over 9 bases. Unmatched junction bases numbered 9, after V lost 7 bases and J lost 2 bases. The CDR3 loop spans 15 amino acids. The germline gives CDR1 MDHEN, CDR2 SYDVKM. The CDR3 DNA reads TGTGCCAGCAAAATGGGACAGGGACGTCCCTACGAGCAGTACTTC. The encoded protein is CASKMGQGRPYEQYF. Filled out from reference TRBV28 and TRBJ2-7, the complete variable domain reads DVKVTQSSRYLVKRTGEKVFLECVQDMDHENMFWYRQDPGLGLRLIYFSYDVKMKEKGDIPEGYSVSREKKERFSLILESASTNQTSMYLCASKMGQGRPYEQYFGPGTRLTVT.

Points on this clonotype: This may be a read error: a much more frequent sequence differs by one nucleotide. V gene TRBV27 combines with J gene TRBJ2-1; 9 bases are a match to TRBD2. The CDR3 covers 18 residues. Germline assignment: CDR1 MNHEY and CDR2 SMNVEV (reference sequence). The V and J ends lost 4 bases and 4 bases, in that order; junction bases with no gene match: 14. The CDR3 sequence: CASSYGPAGGPSYNEQFF. The CDR3 DNA sequence: TGTGCCAGCAGTTATGGACCAGCGGGAGGTCCGTCTTACAATGAGCAGTTCTTC.

Only a few counts were recorded for this clonotype. This chain links TRBV4-3 with TRBJ2-2, with 8 bases lining up with TRBD1. CDR3 length: 17 amino acids. With 3 bases clipped from V and 7 bases from J, the junction kept 13 bases outside the gene matches. Germline V lookup: CDR1 LGHNA, CDR2 YSLEER. The CDR3 sequence is CASSHEPDRAWVGELFF. The CDR3 region has the DNA TGCGCCAGCAGCCACGAACCGGACAGGGCGTGGGTCGGGGAGCTGTTTTTT.

This clonotype was recorded at least ten times. The V and J genes are TRBV7-2 and TRBJ2-3; no clear D. CDR3 size: 15 residues. Trimming took 5 bases from V and 4 from J, leaving 16 bases between them. Looked up from germline, CDR1 is SGHTA and CDR2 is FQGNSA. CDR3 sequence: CASSPDPHRADTQYF. The CDR3 DNA follows: TGTGCCAGCAGCCCAGACCCCCACAGAGCAGATACGCAGTATTTT.

This clonotype has a handful of counts. This sequence joins TRBV27 and TRBJ2-1, with 10 positions matching TRBD1. V was pared by 6 bases and J by 12 bases, with 11 bases of the junction left unmatched. The CDR3 has 14 residues. Germline CDR1 MNHEY, CDR2 SMNVEV (reference sequence). The CDR3 coding sequence is TGTGCCAGCAGAAGACCCACGACAGGGGGCGCGCAGTTCTTC. Protein product: CASRRPTTGGAQFF.

The chain has TRBV27 and TRBJ1-5; TRBD1 is a possible D gene (5 bases). Between the trimmed V and J ends, which lost 5 bases and 6 bases, there was a span of 14 bases. Per the germline V gene, CDR1 is MNHEY and CDR2 is SMNVEV (reference sequence). The CDR3 is 14 residues long. CDR3 sequence: CASSHRGVAQPQHF. CDR3 DNA: TGTGCCAGCAGTCATCGGGGGGTGGCTCAGCCCCAGCATTTT.

This clonotype was detected a few times. V and J are TRBV19 and TRBJ2-1; D is uncertain. The CDR3 length is 12 residues. Germline V CDR1 and CDR2: LNHDA, SQIVND (reference sequence). Trimming stripped 1 base from V and 6 bases from J, with 4 bases between. The CDR3 DNA follows: TGTGCCAGTAGTATAGGACCCAATGAGCAGTTCTTC. Translating gives CASSIGPNEQFF.

This clonotype was detected a few times. The CDR3 DNA reads as TGTGCCAGTAGTATCGGGGTCTACAATGAGCAGTTCTTC. It yields the protein CASSIGVYNEQFF. The chain combines TRBV19 with TRBJ2-1, with D tentatively TRBD2 (5 bases). The CDR3 loop spans 13 amino acids. With 3 bases removed from V and 3 bases from J, the gap between germline ends came to 6 bases. CDR1 LNHDA and CDR2 SQIVND come from the germline V gene (reference sequence).

The chain is built from TRBV7-9 and TRBJ2-1; TRBD1 might be the D (5 bases). The CDR3 is 13 amino acids. V was cut by 4 bases and J by 7 bases, with 11 bases left in between. Germline CDR1 reads SEHNR; CDR2 reads FQNEAQ (reference sequence). The CDR3 DNA sequence: TGTGCCAGCAGCTGGACATTGTATAATGAGCAGTTCTTC. It codes for CASSWTLYNEQFF.

This clonotype has a count of ten or more. The chain joins TRBV3-1 to TRBJ2-7, with 7 nucleotides matching TRBD1. Losses at the gene ends were 0 bases for V and 5 bases for J; bases not matched to a gene: 13. The CDR3 loop spans 17 amino acids. CDR1 and CDR2 from the germline V gene are LGHDT and YNNKEL (reference sequence). The CDR3 loop reads CASSQEPPTGKGNEQYF. CDR3 coding DNA: TGTGCCAGCAGCCAAGAGCCCCCGACAGGGAAAGGTAACGAGCAGTACTTC.

This clonotype was seen at least ten times. The chain has TRBV7-2 and TRBJ2-1, with TRBD2 matching over 11 bases. Germline V lookup: CDR1 SGHTA, CDR2 FQGNSA. This CDR3 region has 15 residues. Losses at the gene ends were 5 bases for V and 4 bases for J; bases not matched to a gene: 4. The CDR3 loop is CASSTPSGGYNEQFF. CDR3 coding DNA: TGTGCCAGCAGCACCCCTAGCGGGGGGTACAATGAGCAGTTCTTC.

This clonotype has only a few counts. The genes are TRBV6-2 or TRBV6-3 and TRBJ2-1, with D possibly called TRBD1 or TRBD2 (5 bases each). The V end was cut by 2 bases, the J end by 14 bases, with 16 bases between. This CDR3 has 13 amino acids. Looked up from germline, CDR1 is MNHEY and CDR2 is SVGEGT. The CDR3 loop reads CASSYGQGPWEFF. The CDR3 DNA reads TGTGCCAGCAGTTACGGGCAGGGACCTTGGGAGTTCTTC.

In its sample, this clonotype was seen a few times. The V and J genes are TRBV3-1 and TRBJ2-1; 8 bases line up with TRBD2. With 3 bases clipped from V and 12 bases from J, the junction kept 13 bases outside the gene matches. There are 15 residues in the CDR3. The germline CDR1 and CDR2 sequences are LGHDT and YNNKEL (reference sequence). CDR3 amino acids: CASSHLAGFRRWQFF. The DNA for the CDR3 is TGTGCCAGCAGCCATCTAGCGGGCTTTAGACGTTGGCAGTTCTTC.

Ten or more counts support this clonotype. V and J are TRBV2 and TRBJ1-5; 7 bases align to TRBD1. V was clipped by 5 bases and J by 9 bases; unmatched bases: 10. The CDR3 has 14 residues. Germline assignment: CDR1 SNHLY and CDR2 FYNNEI. The CDR3 loop is CASSRDSRSGPQHF. The CDR3 bases are TGTGCCAGCAGTAGGGACAGCAGAAGCGGGCCCCAGCATTTT.

This clonotype turned up a few times. This sequence joins TRBV3-1 and TRBJ2-1, with D possibly TRBD2 on 8 matching bases. This CDR3 region has 21 residues. V lost 0 bases, J lost 3 bases, and 27 bases lay in between. CDR1 is LGHDT and CDR2 is YNNKEL in the germline V gene (reference sequence). This CDR3 is CASSQDYGTELFSGNYNEQFF. CDR3 sequence (DNA): TGTGCCAGCAGCCAAGATTACGGGACAGAACTTTTTAGCGGGAACTACAATGAGCAGTTCTTC.

This clonotype showed up many times. The CDR3: CASRKDRGRPSSAYEQYF. The CDR3 DNA is TGTGCCAGCAGAAAGGACAGGGGGCGTCCTAGTTCGGCCTACGAGCAGTACTTC. The gene calls are TRBV6-2 or TRBV6-3 and TRBJ2-7; TRBD1 aligns across 11 bases. The germline CDR1 and CDR2 sequences are MNHEY and SVGEGT. The J segment lost 2 bases and the V segment lost 6 bases, leaving 15 bases of the junction unmatched. This CDR3 is 18 amino acids long.

This clonotype was recorded at least ten times. This chain joins TRBV5-1 and TRBJ2-7; 7 bases are a match to TRBD1. This CDR3 region has 14 residues. Germline trimming cut 4 bases from V and 0 bases from J; bases unmatched to any gene: 4. Germline V gene data show CDR1 as SGHRS and CDR2 as YFSETQ. CDR3 sequence (DNA): TGCGCCAGCAGCGAACAGGGGAACTCCTACGAGCAGTACTTC. Amino acid sequence: CASSEQGNSYEQYF. Looking up the rest from reference TRBV5-1 and TRBJ2-7 gives the full variable domain: KAGVTQTPRYLIKTRGQQVTLSCSPISGHRSVSWYQQTPGQGLQFLFEYFSETQRNKGNFPGRFSGRQFSNSRSEMNVSTLELGDSALYLCASSEQGNSYEQYFGPGTRLTVT.

This clonotype has more than one count but fewer than ten. The chain joins TRBV5-4 to TRBJ1-1; D is ambiguous. The CDR3 length is 14 residues. The V end lost 1 base, the J end lost 1 base, and 8 bases lay between the germline ends. Germline V gene sequence: CDR1 SGHNT, CDR2 YYREEE (reference sequence). CDR3 sequence reads: CASSLWAPNTEAFF. In DNA form, the CDR3 reads TGTGCCAGCAGCTTGTGGGCCCCGAACACTGAAGCTTTCTTT.

The chain couples TRBV5-1 to TRBJ2-7; 9 bases agree with TRBD2. Germline V gene lookup returns CDR1 SGHRS and CDR2 YFSETQ. V lost 4 bases to trimming and J lost 1 base; unmatched junction nucleotides: 9. The CDR3 totals 16 residues. This chain's CDR3 is CASSPFAGGPSYEQYF. In nucleotides, the CDR3 is TGCGCCAGCAGCCCTTTCGCGGGAGGGCCATCCTACGAGCAGTACTTC.

This clonotype was seen ten or more times. This chain connects TRBV6-6 to TRBJ2-1; weak D call: TRBD2 (7 bases). The CDR3 totals 17 residues. Trimming took off 0 bases at V and 0 bases at J, with 12 bases between the two ends. CDR1 and CDR2 (germline): MNHNY, SVGAGI (reference sequence). For the CDR3, the DNA is TGTGCCAGCAGTTACTCCGGGGGGCCCCACTCCTACAATGAGCAGTTCTTC. The encoded protein is CASSYSGGPHSYNEQFF.

The table lists this clonotype with many counts. This chain joins TRBV18 and TRBJ2-3; D is unclear. The germline CDR1 and CDR2 sequences are KGHSH and LQKENI. The CDR3 runs 13 residues. V was cut by 6 bases and J by 1 base, with 8 bases left in between. CDR3 protein: CASSDTGTDTQYF. The CDR3 DNA follows: TGTGCCAGCTCCGACACTGGCACAGATACGCAGTATTTT.

This clonotype was detected many times. The genes are TRBV6-1 and TRBJ2-5; 7 positions match TRBD2. The CDR3 contains 14 residues. The germline gives CDR1 MNHNS, CDR2 SASEGT. V lost 8 bases to trimming and J lost 8 bases; unmatched junction nucleotides: 14. The CDR3 DNA is TGTGCCAGCGATTTCGAAGCGGGAAGGGGAACCCAGTACTTC. Protein product: CASDFEAGRGTQYF.

This clonotype appeared many times. The chain uses TRBV7-2 and TRBJ2-1, with 9 bases identical to TRBD2. The junction had 7 bases not matched to a gene; V was cut back by 1 base and J by 3 bases. The germline gives CDR1 SGHTA, CDR2 FQGNSA. The CDR3 extends over 17 amino acids. CDR3 sequence: CASSLVRSGSFYNEQFF. CDR3 nucleotides: TGTGCCAGCAGCTTAGTGCGTAGCGGGAGTTTCTACAATGAGCAGTTCTTC.